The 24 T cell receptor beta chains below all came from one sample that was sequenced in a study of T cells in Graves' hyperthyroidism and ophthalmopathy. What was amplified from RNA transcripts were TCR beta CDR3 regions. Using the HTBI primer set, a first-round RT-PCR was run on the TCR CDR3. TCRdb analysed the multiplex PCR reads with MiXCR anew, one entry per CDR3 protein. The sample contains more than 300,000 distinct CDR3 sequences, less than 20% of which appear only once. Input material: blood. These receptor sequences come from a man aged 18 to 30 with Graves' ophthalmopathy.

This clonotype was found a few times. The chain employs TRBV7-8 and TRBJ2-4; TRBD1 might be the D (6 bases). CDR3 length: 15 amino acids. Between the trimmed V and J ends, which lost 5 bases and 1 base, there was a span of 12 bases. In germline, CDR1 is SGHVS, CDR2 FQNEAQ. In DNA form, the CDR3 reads TGTGCCAGCAGCCAACCACAGGGTGCCAAAAACATTCAGTACTTC. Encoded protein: CASSQPQGAKNIQYF.

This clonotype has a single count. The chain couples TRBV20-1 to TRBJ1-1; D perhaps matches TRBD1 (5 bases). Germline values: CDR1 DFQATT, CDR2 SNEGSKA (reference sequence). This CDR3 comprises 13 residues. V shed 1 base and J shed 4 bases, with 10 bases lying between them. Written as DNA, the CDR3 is TGCAGTGCTAGAGGAGGGGTGGGCACTGAAGCTTTCTTT. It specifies CSARGGVGTEAFF.

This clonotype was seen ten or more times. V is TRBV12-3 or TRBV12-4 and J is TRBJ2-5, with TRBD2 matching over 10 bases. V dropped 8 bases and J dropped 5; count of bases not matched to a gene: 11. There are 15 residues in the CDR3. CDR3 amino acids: CASDSGGPWGETQYF. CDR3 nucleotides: TGTGCCAGCGATAGCGGGGGGCCATGGGGGGAGACCCAGTACTTC.

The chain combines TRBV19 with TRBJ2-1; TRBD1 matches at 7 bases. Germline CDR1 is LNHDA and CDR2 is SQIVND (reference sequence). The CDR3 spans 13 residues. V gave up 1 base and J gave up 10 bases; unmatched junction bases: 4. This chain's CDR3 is CASSIGRGPEQFF. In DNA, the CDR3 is TGTGCCAGTAGTATAGGTAGGGGGCCCGAGCAGTTCTTC.

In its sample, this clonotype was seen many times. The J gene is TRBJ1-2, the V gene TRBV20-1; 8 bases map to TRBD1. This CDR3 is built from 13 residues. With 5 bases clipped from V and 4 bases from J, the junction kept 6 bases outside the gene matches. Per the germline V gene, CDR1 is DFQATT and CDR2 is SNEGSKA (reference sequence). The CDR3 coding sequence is TGCAGTGCTCCCGGGACAGGAACCTATGGCTACACCTTC. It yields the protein CSAPGTGTYGYTF.

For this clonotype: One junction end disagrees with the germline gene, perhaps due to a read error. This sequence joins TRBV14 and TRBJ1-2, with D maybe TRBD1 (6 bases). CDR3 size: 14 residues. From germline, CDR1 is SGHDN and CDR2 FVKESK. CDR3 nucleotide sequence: TGTGCCGGCAGCCCGGGACAAGAGAACTATGGCTACACCTTC. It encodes CAGSPGQENYGYTF.

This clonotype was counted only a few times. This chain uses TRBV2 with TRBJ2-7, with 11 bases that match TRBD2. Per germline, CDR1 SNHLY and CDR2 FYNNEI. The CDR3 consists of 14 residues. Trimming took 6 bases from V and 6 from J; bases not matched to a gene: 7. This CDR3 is CASSHSGGAREQYF. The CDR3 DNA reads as TGTGCCAGCAGCCATAGCGGGGGGGCCCGCGAGCAGTACTTC.

The CDR3 protein is CSVRGLNTEAFF. For the CDR3, the DNA is TGCAGTGTGAGGGGGCTCAACACTGAAGCTTTCTTT. This rearrangement joins TRBV20-1 to TRBJ1-1, with 7 bases fitting TRBD1. The trim removed 7 bases at V and 2 bases at J, leaving 4 bases unmatched. Germline CDR1 and CDR2: DFQATT and SNEGSKA (reference sequence). CDR3 length equals 12 residues.

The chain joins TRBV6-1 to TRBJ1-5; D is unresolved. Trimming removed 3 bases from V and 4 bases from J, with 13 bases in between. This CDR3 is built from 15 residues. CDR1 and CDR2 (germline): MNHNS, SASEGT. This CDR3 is CASSEPSLGNQPQHF. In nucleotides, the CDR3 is TGTGCCAGCAGTGAGCCGTCATTGGGGAATCAGCCCCAGCATTTT.

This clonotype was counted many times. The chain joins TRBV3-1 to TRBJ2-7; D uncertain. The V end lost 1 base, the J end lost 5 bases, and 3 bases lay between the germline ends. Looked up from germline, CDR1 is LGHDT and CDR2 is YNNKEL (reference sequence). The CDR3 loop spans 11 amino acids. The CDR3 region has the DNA TGTGCCAGCAGCCAAGTTCACGAGCAGTACTTC. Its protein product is CASSQVHEQYF.

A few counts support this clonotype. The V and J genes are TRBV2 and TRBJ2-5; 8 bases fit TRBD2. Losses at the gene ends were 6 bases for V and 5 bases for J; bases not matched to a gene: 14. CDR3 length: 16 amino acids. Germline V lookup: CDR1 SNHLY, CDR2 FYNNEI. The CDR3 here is CASRPPGGGFGETQYF. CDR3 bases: TGTGCCAGCAGGCCCCCCGGGGGGGGTTTCGGGGAGACCCAGTACTTC.

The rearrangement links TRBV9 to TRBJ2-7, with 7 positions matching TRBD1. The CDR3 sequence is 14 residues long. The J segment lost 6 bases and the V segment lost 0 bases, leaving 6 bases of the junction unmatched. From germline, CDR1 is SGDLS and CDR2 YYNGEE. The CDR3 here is CASSVADRVGEQYF. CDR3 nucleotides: TGTGCCAGCAGCGTAGCTGACAGGGTGGGCGAGCAGTACTTC.

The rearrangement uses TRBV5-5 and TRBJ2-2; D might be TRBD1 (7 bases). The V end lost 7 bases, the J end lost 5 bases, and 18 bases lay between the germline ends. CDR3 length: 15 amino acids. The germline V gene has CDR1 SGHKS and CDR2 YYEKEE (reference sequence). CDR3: CASLKKEGATGELFF. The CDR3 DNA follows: TGTGCCAGCCTAAAAAAGGAGGGGGCTACCGGGGAGCTGTTTTTT.

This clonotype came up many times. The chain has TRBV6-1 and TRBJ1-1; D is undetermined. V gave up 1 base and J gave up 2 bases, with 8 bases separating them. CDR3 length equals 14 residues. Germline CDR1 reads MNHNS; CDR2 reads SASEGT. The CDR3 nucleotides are TGTGCCAGCAGTGAAGTCATGTCCAACACTGAAGCTTTCTTT. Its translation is CASSEVMSNTEAFF.

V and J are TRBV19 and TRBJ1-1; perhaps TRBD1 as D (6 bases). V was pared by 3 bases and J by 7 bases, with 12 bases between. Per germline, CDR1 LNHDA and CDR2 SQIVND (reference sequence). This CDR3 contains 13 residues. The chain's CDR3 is CASSIAQGYEAFF. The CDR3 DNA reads TGTGCCAGTAGTATTGCACAGGGATATGAAGCTTTCTTT.

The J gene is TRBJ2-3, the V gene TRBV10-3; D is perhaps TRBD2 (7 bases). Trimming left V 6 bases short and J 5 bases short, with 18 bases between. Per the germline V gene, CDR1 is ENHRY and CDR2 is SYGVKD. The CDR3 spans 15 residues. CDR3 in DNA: TGTGCCATCAGCGCGGGGGCCCGAGGGGGAGATACGCAGTATTTT. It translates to CAISAGARGGDTQYF.

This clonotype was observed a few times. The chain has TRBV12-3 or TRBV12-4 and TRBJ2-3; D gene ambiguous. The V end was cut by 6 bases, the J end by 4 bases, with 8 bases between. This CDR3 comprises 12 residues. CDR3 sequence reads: CASRYSPDTQYF. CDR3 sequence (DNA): TGTGCCAGCAGATATTCCCCAGATACGCAGTATTTT.

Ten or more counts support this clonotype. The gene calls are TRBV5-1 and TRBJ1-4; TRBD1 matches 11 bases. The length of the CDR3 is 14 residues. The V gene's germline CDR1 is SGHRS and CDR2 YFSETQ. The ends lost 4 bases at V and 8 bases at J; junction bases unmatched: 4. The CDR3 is CASSRTGGEEKLFF. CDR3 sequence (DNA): TGCGCCAGCAGCAGGACAGGGGGCGAAGAAAAACTGTTTTTT.

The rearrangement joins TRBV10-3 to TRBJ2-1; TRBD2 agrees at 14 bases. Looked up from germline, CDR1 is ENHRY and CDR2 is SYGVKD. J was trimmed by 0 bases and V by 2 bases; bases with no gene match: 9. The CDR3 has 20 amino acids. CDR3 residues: CAISETGLAGAASSYNEQFF. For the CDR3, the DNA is TGTGCCATCAGTGAGACGGGACTAGCGGGGGCCGCCAGCTCCTACAATGAGCAGTTCTTC.

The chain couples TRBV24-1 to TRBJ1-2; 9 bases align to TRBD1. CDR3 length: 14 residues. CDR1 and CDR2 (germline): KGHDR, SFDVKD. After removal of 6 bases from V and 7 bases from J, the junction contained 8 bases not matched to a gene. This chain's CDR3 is CATSPPGQGCGYTF. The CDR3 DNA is TGTGCCACCAGTCCGCCGGGACAGGGCTGTGGCTACACCTTC.

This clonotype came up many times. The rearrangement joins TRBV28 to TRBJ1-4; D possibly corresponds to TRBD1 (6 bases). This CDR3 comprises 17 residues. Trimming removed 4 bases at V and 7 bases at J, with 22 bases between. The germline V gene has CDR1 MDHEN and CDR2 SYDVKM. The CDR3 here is CASSWWETGGSGEKLFF. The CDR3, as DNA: TGTGCCAGCAGTTGGTGGGAAACGGGGGGCTCGGGTGAAAAACTGTTTTTT.

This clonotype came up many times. CDR3 loop: CASSLQGKAGELFF. DNA for the CDR3: TGTGCCAGCAGCTTACAGGGGAAGGCCGGGGAGCTGTTTTTT. The J gene is TRBJ2-2, the V gene TRBV7-9, with a weak D call TRBD1 (6 bases). Germline loops: CDR1 SEHNR, CDR2 FQNEAQ (reference sequence). Trimming stripped 2 bases from V and 6 bases from J, with 10 bases between. The CDR3 extends over 14 amino acids.

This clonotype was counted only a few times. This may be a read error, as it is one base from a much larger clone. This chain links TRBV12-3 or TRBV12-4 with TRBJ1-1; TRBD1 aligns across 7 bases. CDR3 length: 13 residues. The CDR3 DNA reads TGTGCCAGCACCCAACAGGGGTTCGCTGAAGCTCTCTTT. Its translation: CASTQQGFAEALF.

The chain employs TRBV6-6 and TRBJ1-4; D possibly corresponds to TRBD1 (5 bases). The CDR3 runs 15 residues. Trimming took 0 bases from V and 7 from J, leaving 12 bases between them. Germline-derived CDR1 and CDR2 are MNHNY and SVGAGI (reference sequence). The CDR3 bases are TGTGCCAGCAGTTACTCCGGGGCTAATGGTGAAAAACTGTTTTTT. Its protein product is CASSYSGANGEKLFF.